A single sample gave rise to the 30 T cell receptor beta chains below, sequenced in a study of blood T cells in healthy people across ages (dated by TCRdb to about 2015). Libraries were constructed by 5' RACE. This sample was sequenced with an Illumina HiSeq 2500. A second PCR of roughly 6 to 11 cycles was run with a J-beta primer mix and a sample-barcoded 5' primer. TCRdb reprocessed the public reads (quality trimming at Q25 with fastp, clone calling with MiXCR) and kept in-frame beta chains. Every CDR3 protein is listed once, alongside the most common genes and DNA of its rows. The sample profile shows around 1,700,000 distinct CDR3 sequences; about 30% of them were found once. The ten largest make up roughly 8.2% of the sample. The sequenced sample consisted of blood. The receptors come from a woman in her 30s in good health.

This clonotype was recorded at least ten times. This chain uses TRBV20-1 with TRBJ2-7; 8 nucleotides line up with TRBD2. The CDR3 spans 14 residues. Germline CDR1 is DFQATT and CDR2 is SNEGSKA (reference sequence). V lost 1 base to trimming and J lost 5 bases; unmatched junction nucleotides: 7. CDR3 nucleotides: TGCAGTGCTAGAGTCGGGACTAGTTCCAACGAGCAGTACTTC. It translates to CSARVGTSSNEQYF.

The chain links TRBV20-1 to TRBJ2-5; a possible D gene is TRBD2 (6 bases). The CDR3 covers 16 residues. CDR1 DFQATT and CDR2 SNEGSKA come from the germline V gene (reference sequence). V dropped 3 bases and J dropped 5 bases, with 22 bases sitting between them. For the CDR3, the DNA is TGCAGTGCTAGTCCATGGGAGGACCACCTAGGGGAGACCCAGTACTTC. Its protein product is CSASPWEDHLGETQYF.

The chain joins TRBV25-1 to TRBJ2-2, with a tentative D call TRBD1 (6 bases). V was clipped by 3 bases and J by 4 bases, with 12 bases between them. The CDR3 runs to 15 residues. Germline CDR1 is MGHDK and CDR2 is SYGVNS. Here the CDR3 DNA reads TGTGCCAGCAGTGACAAGGGGGTGGTCACCGGGGAGCTGTTTTTT. As protein: CASSDKGVVTGELFF.

V is TRBV25-1 and J is TRBJ2-1, with D perhaps being TRBD1 or TRBD2 (5 bases each). Germline-derived CDR1 and CDR2 are MGHDK and SYGVNS. CDR3 size: 15 residues. Trimming left V 1 base short and J 5 bases short, with 12 bases between. The CDR3 spells CASSESGTDDNEQFF. The CDR3 DNA sequence: TGTGCCAGCAGTGAATCTGGGACGGACGACAATGAGCAGTTCTTC.

The chain uses TRBV5-1 and TRBJ2-1; TRBD2 matches at 8 bases. Germline CDR1 is SGHRS and CDR2 is YFSETQ. The CDR3 runs to 15 residues. The V segment lost 2 bases and the J segment 9 bases; nucleotides outside the gene matches: 10. CDR3 bases: TGCGCCAGCAGCTTCGGGAGGGCGGTAGAAAGTGAGCAGTTCTTC. The encoded protein is CASSFGRAVESEQFF.

The sample holds a few counts of this clonotype. The CDR3 region is CASSIRGSEQYF. As DNA, the CDR3 is TGTGCCAGTAGTATAAGAGGCAGCGAGCAGTACTTC. The rearrangement joins TRBV19 to TRBJ2-7; D is uncertain. Trimming cost V 2 bases and J 6 bases, with 8 bases left between them. The CDR3 sequence is 12 residues long. Germline V gene sequence: CDR1 LNHDA, CDR2 SQIVND (reference sequence).

There are a few counts of this clonotype. The J gene is TRBJ2-4, the V gene TRBV5-6; 8 nucleotides line up with TRBD2. The V gene's germline CDR1 is SGHDT and CDR2 YYEEEE. Germline trimming cut 3 bases from V and 13 bases from J; bases unmatched to any gene: 18. CDR3 length equals 16 residues. Here the CDR3 DNA reads TGTGCCAGCAGCTCCACCTGGGGGACTAGAGCCTACGGGCAGTACTTC. This codes for CASSSTWGTRAYGQYF.

Many counts were recorded for this clonotype. The chain carries TRBV9 and TRBJ1-2; 7 bases map to TRBD1. Germline CDR1 and CDR2: SGDLS and YYNGEE. This CDR3 has 15 amino acids. The V and J ends lost 0 bases and 2 bases, in that order; junction bases with no gene match: 4. The DNA of the CDR3 is TGTGCCAGCAGCGTAGGAGGGGACAGCAACTATGGCTACACCTTC. Its protein is CASSVGGDSNYGYTF. Full variable domain (remainder filled in from reference TRBV9 and TRBJ1-2): DSGVTQTPKHLITATGQRVTLRCSPRSGDLSVYWYQQSLDQGLQFLIQYYNGEERAKGNILERFSAQQFPDLHSELNLSSLELGDSALYFCASSVGGDSNYGYTFGSGTRLTVV.

The gene calls are TRBV7-9 and TRBJ2-7, with D possibly matching TRBD1 (6 bases). The CDR3 totals 15 residues. Germline assignment: CDR1 SEHNR and CDR2 FQNEAQ (reference sequence). Trimming shortened V by 4 bases and J by 6 bases, and 19 bases separated the two germline ends. The CDR3 is CASSSARGGLSEQYF. CDR3 coding DNA: TGTGCCAGCAGCTCAGCGCGAGGGGGATTAAGCGAGCAGTACTTC. Full variable domain (remainder filled in from reference TRBV7-9 and TRBJ2-7): DTGVSQNPRHKITKRGQNVTFRCDPISEHNRLYWYRQTLGQGPEFLTYFQNEAQLEKSRLLSDRFSAERPKGSFSTLEIQRTEQGDSAMYLCASSSARGGLSEQYFGPGTRLTVT.

A note on this clonotype: A much bigger clone sits one base away, suggesting this may be a read error. This chain joins TRBV4-1 and TRBJ2-5, with D possibly matching TRBD1 (8 bases). CDR1 is MGHRA, CDR2 YSYEKL, per germline. The length of the CDR3 is 16 residues. V lost 1 base, J lost 11 bases, and 23 bases lay in between. In nucleotides, the CDR3 is TGCGCCAGCAGCCAAGGAGCGGGACAGGTGGGAGGAGAGCAGTACTTC. Translating gives CASSQGAGQVGGEQYF.

This clonotype appeared once. A read error may explain this, as a much larger clone is one base away. The CDR3 does not end in the conserved phenylalanine or tryptophan, so this is likely a read error. The J gene is TRBJ2-1, the V gene TRBV4-3, with 8 positions matching TRBD2. V lost 1 base, J lost 5 bases, and 7 bases stayed unmatched. Per the germline V gene, CDR1 is LGHNA and CDR2 is YSLEER. This CDR3 region has 16 residues. DNA of the CDR3: TGCGCCAGCAGCCAAGTCGCGTTAGCGGGAAACAATGAGCAGTTCGTC. This translates into CASSQVALAGNNEQFV.

The chain couples TRBV10-1 to TRBJ2-3; 7 bases are a match to TRBD2. The germline V gene encodes CDR1 WNHNN and CDR2 SYGVQD (reference sequence). This CDR3 spans 16 amino acids. The V segment lost 3 bases and the J segment 1 base; nucleotides outside the gene matches: 7. DNA of the CDR3: TGCGCCAGCAGTGATCCCCGGGAGGCTGGCACAGATACGCAGTATTTT. Encoded protein: CASSDPREAGTDTQYF.

The chain recombines TRBV11-2 with TRBJ2-3, with 8 bases that match TRBD2. V shed 3 bases and J 5 bases; nucleotides not matched to a gene: 4. This CDR3 is built from 14 residues. CDR1 SGHAT and CDR2 FQNNGV come from the germline V gene. CDR3 DNA sequence: TGTGCCAGCAGCTTGGGTAGCGGGAAAGATACGCAGTATTTT. Encoded protein: CASSLGSGKDTQYF.

The V call is TRBV4-3, the J call TRBJ2-5; D possibly corresponds to TRBD2 (6 bases). V lost 3 bases and J 11 bases, leaving 16 bases between the germline ends. CDR1 and CDR2 (germline): LGHNA, YSLEER. The CDR3 extends over 13 amino acids. CDR3 region: CASSQVGRDLQYF. The CDR3 DNA sequence: TGCGCCAGCAGCCAGGTTGGCCGGGACTTGCAGTACTTC.

The gene calls are TRBV5-1 and TRBJ2-1, with TRBD2 as a possible D gene (7 bases). Germline V CDR1 and CDR2: SGHRS, YFSETQ. V was cut by 5 bases and J by 10 bases, with 19 bases left in between. CDR3 length: 14 amino acids. CDR3 nucleotides: TGCGCCAGCAGTATAGGGGGGGGCGGGTACGAGCAGTTCTTC. Translating gives CASSIGGGGYEQFF.

The V gene is TRBV7-2, the J gene TRBJ2-2; D might be TRBD1 or TRBD2, each matching 6 bases. The length of the CDR3 is 15 residues. V was pared by 5 bases and J by 6 bases, with 16 bases between. Germline V gives CDR1 SGHTA, CDR2 FQGNSA. The DNA for the CDR3 is TGTGCCAGCAGCCTGCCGGGGGCGAGGTCCGGGGAGCTGTTTTTT. As protein: CASSLPGARSGELFF. Drawing the rest from reference TRBV7-2 and TRBJ2-2, the complete variable domain is GAGVSQSPSNKVTEKGKDVELRCDPISGHTALYWYRQSLGQGLEFLIYFQGNSAPDKSGLPSDRFSAERTGGSVSTLTIQRTQQEDSAVYLCASSLPGARSGELFFGEGSRLTVL.

This chain connects TRBV20-1 to TRBJ2-1, with a weak D call TRBD2 (6 bases). Germline V gene data show CDR1 as DFQATT and CDR2 as SNEGSKA (reference sequence). V lost 3 bases and J lost 7, with 19 bases in between. The CDR3 is 15 residues long. In DNA form, the CDR3 reads TGCAGTGCTAGGTCTTTTACCGGGACTGTGAATGAGCAGTTCTTC. As protein: CSARSFTGTVNEQFF.

This clonotype was detected only once. This clone may be a read error of a much larger clone one base away. The V gene is TRBV6-6, the J gene TRBJ2-7; TRBD2 matches at 8 bases. Per the germline V gene, CDR1 is MNHNY and CDR2 is SVGAGI (reference sequence). This CDR3 comprises 13 residues. Trimming removed 8 bases from V and 7 bases from J; junction bases left unmatched: 10. The CDR3 is CASETTSGNEQYF. CDR3 coding DNA: TGTGCCAGCGAGACCACTAGCGGCAATGAGCAGTACTTC.

This clonotype was counted at least ten times. The chain recombines TRBV6-1 with TRBJ2-6; D is perhaps TRBD1 (6 bases). CDR3 length: 15 amino acids. CDR1 is MNHNS, CDR2 SASEGT, per germline. With 4 bases removed from V and 0 bases from J, the gap between germline ends came to 7 bases. The DNA for the CDR3 is TGTGCCAGCAGTGGGACAGACTCTGGGGCCAACGTCCTGACTTTC. Translated: CASSGTDSGANVLTF.

This clonotype was counted ten times or more. The chain links TRBV10-1 to TRBJ2-1, with D possibly matching TRBD2 (5 bases). Between the trimmed V and J ends, which lost 3 bases and 7 bases, there was a span of 16 bases. Germline CDR1 is WNHNN and CDR2 is SYGVQD (reference sequence). This CDR3 contains 15 residues. For the CDR3, the DNA is TGCGCCAGCAGTGATCGAGGGAGCGGTGTTAATGAGCAGTTCTTC. Its translation is CASSDRGSGVNEQFF.

In its sample, this clonotype was seen a few times. This sequence joins TRBV9 and TRBJ1-5; D is uncertain. Trimming took off 3 bases at V and 0 bases at J, with 10 bases between the two ends. Per the germline V gene, CDR1 is SGDLS and CDR2 is YYNGEE. The CDR3 contains 15 residues. CDR3 DNA sequence: TGTGCCAGCAGCGGAAGGGCAGATAGCAATCAGCCCCAGCATTTT. This gives the protein CASSGRADSNQPQHF.

V is TRBV24-1 and J is TRBJ2-1; 9 bases agree with TRBD1. Germline V gene sequence: CDR1 KGHDR, CDR2 SFDVKD. The CDR3 consists of 16 residues. The J segment lost 4 bases and the V segment lost 3 bases, leaving 6 bases of the junction unmatched. The CDR3 spells CATSDAGTGQYNEQFF. CDR3 nucleotides: TGTGCCACCAGTGATGCCGGGACAGGGCAATACAATGAGCAGTTCTTC.

The genes are TRBV25-1 and TRBJ2-7; the match to TRBD1 covers 9 bases. The trim removed 6 bases at V and 3 bases at J, leaving 6 bases unmatched. The CDR3 loop spans 14 amino acids. Germline CDR1 reads MGHDK; CDR2 reads SYGVNS. CDR3 nucleotides: TGTGCCAGCAGAGGACAGGGGAAGGGCTACGAGCAGTACTTC. Its translation: CASRGQGKGYEQYF.

The chain combines TRBV6-2 or TRBV6-3 with TRBJ2-2, with 10 bases aligning to TRBD1. Trimming at V came to 8 bases and at J to 6 bases, leaving 3 bases not matched to a gene. Per germline, CDR1 MNHEY and CDR2 SVGEGT. This CDR3 contains 13 residues. The CDR3 loop reads CASGTGVPGELFF. The CDR3 DNA is TGTGCCAGCGGGACAGGGGTTCCCGGGGAGCTGTTTTTT.

The chain has TRBV10-3 and TRBJ2-3, with 11 nucleotides matching TRBD2. There are 13 residues in the CDR3. The V segment lost 10 bases and the J segment 2 bases; nucleotides outside the gene matches: 2. Germline CDR1 reads ENHRY; CDR2 reads SYGVKD. CDR3 sequence: CANSGRATDTQYF. The CDR3 DNA sequence: TGTGCCAATAGCGGGAGGGCCACAGATACGCAGTATTTT.

The J gene is TRBJ2-1, the V gene TRBV24-1, with D unclear. The V gene lost 9 bases and the J gene lost 2 bases, with 19 bases spanning the gap. The CDR3 length is 16 residues. Germline CDR1 and CDR2: KGHDR and SFDVKD. CDR3: CATGPDTGVPYNEQFF. In nucleotides, the CDR3 is TGTGCCACCGGACCAGACACGGGTGTCCCCTACAATGAGCAGTTCTTC.

For this clonotype: An end of the junction differs from the germline gene, which may be a read error. V is TRBV10-3 and J is TRBJ2-2; the D is unclear. CDR3 length: 14 amino acids. Germline lookup yields CDR1 ENHRY and CDR2 SYGVKD. DNA for the CDR3: TGTGCCATCAGTGAGATGGGGAACACTGGGGAGCTGTTTTTT. This gives the protein CAISEMGNTGELFF.

This chain links TRBV14 with TRBJ2-5; 7 bases agree with TRBD1. Germline V gene data show CDR1 as SGHDN and CDR2 as FVKESK. The CDR3 loop spans 16 amino acids. The V and J ends lost 0 bases and 2 bases, in that order; junction bases with no gene match: 6. The CDR3 DNA is TGTGCCAGCAGCCAAGAATTAAGGGACAGACAAGAGACCCAGTACTTC. This sequence encodes CASSQELRDRQETQYF.

The genes are TRBV19 and TRBJ2-7; D is possibly TRBD1 (5 bases). With 5 bases removed from V and 0 bases from J, the gap between germline ends came to 14 bases. The germline gives CDR1 LNHDA, CDR2 SQIVND (reference sequence). The CDR3 is 15 residues long. CDR3 nucleotides: TGTGCCAGTAGTTCAGACAGCTCGAGCTCCTACGAGCAGTACTTC. Its protein is CASSSDSSSSYEQYF.

There are many counts of this clonotype. The gene calls are TRBV6-1 and TRBJ2-1; the D gene is possibly TRBD1 (6 bases). The CDR3 is 14 amino acids. Germline loops: CDR1 MNHNS, CDR2 SASEGT. The V gene lost 7 bases and the J gene lost 8 bases, with 18 bases spanning the gap. The CDR3 reads CASILAGVGYEQFF. The DNA for the CDR3 is TGTGCCAGCATCCTAGCAGGGGTAGGCTATGAGCAGTTCTTC.